This TCR beta chain was identified during a study of graft-versus-host responses after intestinal transplantation. General study findings and limits: GvH clonotypes were identified within recipient marrow, with a subset emerging first in ileum or blood.

Measured with immunoSEQ multiplex PCR; TCRdb has only the in-frame clones, and not every one. Altogether 8,000 to 10,000 clones are present, 25% to 30% being singletons, with the ten largest covering 5%. V was trimmed by 1 base and J by 6 bases, leaving 13 bases between them. The germline CDR1 and CDR2 sequences are LGHNA and YSLEER. CDR3 size: 15 residues. Irradiated, violet-dye-labeled stimulator cells, some 200,000 in number, were plated with some 200,000 CFSE-labeled responder cells. Upon completion of the reaction, proliferating CFSE-low responders, both CD3+CD4+ and CD3+CD8+, were sorted. The receptor comes from a human patient who was an organ donor for intestinal transplantation. The sequenced sample was alloreactive CD8+ T cells from a mixed lymphocyte reaction culture, obtained before transplantation. Subset denoted: CFSE-low proliferating T cells sorted from roughly six-day pre-transplant mixed lymphocyte reaction (GvH or HvG direction). This chain joins TRBV4-3 and TRBJ2-1; D possibly corresponds to TRBD1 (5 bases). The CDR3 nucleotides are TGCGCCAGCAGCCAAGGACAGTTGGACGGCAATGAGCAGTTCTTC. Translated, it gives CASSQGQLDGNEQFF.